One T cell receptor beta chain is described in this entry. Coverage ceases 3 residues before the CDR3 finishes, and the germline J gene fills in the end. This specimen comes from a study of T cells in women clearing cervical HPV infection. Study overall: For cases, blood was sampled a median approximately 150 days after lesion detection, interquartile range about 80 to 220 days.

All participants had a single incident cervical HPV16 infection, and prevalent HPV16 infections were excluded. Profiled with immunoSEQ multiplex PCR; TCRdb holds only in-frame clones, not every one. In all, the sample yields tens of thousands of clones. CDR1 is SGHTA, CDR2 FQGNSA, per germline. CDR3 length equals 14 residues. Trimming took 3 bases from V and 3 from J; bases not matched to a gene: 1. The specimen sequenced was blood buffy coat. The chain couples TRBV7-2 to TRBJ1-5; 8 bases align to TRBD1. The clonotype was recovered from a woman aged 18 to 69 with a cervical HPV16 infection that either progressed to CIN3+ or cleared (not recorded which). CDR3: CASSLGQVNQPQHF. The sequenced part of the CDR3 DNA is TGTGCCAGCAGCTTGGGACAGGTCAATCAGCCC.